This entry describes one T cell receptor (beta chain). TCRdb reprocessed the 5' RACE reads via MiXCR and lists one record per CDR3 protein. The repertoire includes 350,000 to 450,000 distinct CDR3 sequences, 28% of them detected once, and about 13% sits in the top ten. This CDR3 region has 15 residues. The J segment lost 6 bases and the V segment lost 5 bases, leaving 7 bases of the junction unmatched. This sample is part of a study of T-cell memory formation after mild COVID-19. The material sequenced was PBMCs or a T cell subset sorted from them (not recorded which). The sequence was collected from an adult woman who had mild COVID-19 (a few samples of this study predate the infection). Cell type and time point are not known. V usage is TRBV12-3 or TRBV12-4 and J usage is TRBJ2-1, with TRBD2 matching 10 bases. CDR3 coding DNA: TGTGCCAGCAGTATAAGGACTAGCGGCGGCAATGAGCAGTTCTTC. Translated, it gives CASSIRTSGGNEQFF.